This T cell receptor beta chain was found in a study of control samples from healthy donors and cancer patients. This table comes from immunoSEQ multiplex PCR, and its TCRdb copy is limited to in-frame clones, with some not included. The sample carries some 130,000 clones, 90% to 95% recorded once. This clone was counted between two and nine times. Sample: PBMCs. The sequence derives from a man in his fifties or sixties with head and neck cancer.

CDR3 bases: TGTGCCAGCAGCCAAGATGGGGCCAAAAACATTCAGTACTTC. Translating gives CASSQDGAKNIQYF. The chain joins TRBV3-1 (or the pseudogene TRBV3-2) to TRBJ2-4; D is unclear. Germline V gene sequence: CDR1 LGHDT, CDR2 YNNKEL (reference sequence). Trimming left V 0 bases short and J 1 base short, with 4 bases between. The CDR3 covers 14 residues.